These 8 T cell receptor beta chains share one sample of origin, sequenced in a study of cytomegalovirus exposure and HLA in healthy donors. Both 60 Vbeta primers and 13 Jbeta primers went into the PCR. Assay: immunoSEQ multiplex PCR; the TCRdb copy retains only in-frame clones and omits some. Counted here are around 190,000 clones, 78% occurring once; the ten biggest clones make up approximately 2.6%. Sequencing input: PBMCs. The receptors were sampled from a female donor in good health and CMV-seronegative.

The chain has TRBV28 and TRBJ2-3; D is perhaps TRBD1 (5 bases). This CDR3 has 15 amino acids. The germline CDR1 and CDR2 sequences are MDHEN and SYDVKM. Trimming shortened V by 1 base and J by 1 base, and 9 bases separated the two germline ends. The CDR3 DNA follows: TGTGCCAGCAGTTTATCAGACAGCCGCACAGATACGCAGTATTTT. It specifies CASSLSDSRTDTQYF.

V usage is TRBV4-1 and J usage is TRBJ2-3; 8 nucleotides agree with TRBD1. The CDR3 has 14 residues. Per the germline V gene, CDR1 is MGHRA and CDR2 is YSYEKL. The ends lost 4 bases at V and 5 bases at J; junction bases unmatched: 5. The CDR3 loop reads CASSLDRDRDTQYF. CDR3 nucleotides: TGCGCCAGCAGCCTGGACAGGGATAGAGATACGCAGTATTTT.

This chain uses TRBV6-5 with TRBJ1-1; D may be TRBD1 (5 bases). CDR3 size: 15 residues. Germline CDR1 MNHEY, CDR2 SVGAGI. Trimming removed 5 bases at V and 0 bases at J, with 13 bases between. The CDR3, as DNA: TGTGCCAGCAGTCCCGGGGGTTTCATGAACACTGAAGCTTTCTTT. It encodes CASSPGGFMNTEAFF.

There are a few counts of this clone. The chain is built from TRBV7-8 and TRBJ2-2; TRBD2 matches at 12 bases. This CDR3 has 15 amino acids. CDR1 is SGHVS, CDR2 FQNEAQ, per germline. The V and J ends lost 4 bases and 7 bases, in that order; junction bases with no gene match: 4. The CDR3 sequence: CASSSSGGAGGELFF. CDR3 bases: TGTGCCAGCAGCTCTAGCGGGGGGGCCGGCGGGGAGCTGTTTTTT.

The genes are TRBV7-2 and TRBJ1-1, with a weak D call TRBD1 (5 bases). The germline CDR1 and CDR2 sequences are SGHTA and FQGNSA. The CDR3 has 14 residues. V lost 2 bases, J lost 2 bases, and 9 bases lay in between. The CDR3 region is CASSLRQINTEAFF. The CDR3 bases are TGTGCCAGCAGCTTAAGACAGATTAACACTGAAGCTTTCTTT.

In DNA form, the CDR3 reads TGTGCCAGCAGCTTATTCCCGAGTGGGCCGGCCAAAAACATTCAGTACTTC. Translation gives CASSLFPSGPAKNIQYF. The rearrangement joins TRBV11-2 to TRBJ2-4; no clear D. This CDR3 has 17 residues. Trimming cost V 2 bases and J 1 base, with 15 bases left between them. CDR1 is SGHAT and CDR2 is FQNNGV in the germline V gene.

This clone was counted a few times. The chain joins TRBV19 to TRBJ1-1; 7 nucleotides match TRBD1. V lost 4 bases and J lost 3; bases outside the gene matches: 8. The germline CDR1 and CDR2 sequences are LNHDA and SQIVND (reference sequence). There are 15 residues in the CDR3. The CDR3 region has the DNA TGTGCCAGTAGTAAAGGGACAGTGGGGGACACTGAAGCTTTCTTT. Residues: CASSKGTVGDTEAFF. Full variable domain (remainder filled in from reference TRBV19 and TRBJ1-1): DGGITQSPKYLFRKEGQNVTLSCEQNLNHDAMYWYRQDPGQGLRLIYYSQIVNDFQKGDIAEGYSVSREKKESFPLTVTSAQKNPTAFYLCASSKGTVGDTEAFFGQGTRLTVV.

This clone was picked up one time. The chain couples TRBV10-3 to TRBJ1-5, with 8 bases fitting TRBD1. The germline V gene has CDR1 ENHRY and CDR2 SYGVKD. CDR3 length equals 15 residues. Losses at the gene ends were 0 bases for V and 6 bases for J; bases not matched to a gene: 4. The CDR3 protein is CAISESQGAGQPQHF. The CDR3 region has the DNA TGTGCCATCAGTGAGTCGCAGGGGGCTGGTCAGCCCCAGCATTTT.